This T cell receptor (beta chain) derives from a study of a mutant IDH1 vaccine in newly diagnosed glioma. Study overall: Initiation of the vaccine course occurred 4-6 weeks after radiotherapy alone, or alongside temozolomide cycles.

Time point specified: week 35, safety follow-up. Doses consisted of 300 ug of mutant IDH1 20-mer peptide each, paired with topical imiquimod. Eight vaccinations reached patients in weeks 1, 3, 5, 7, 11, 15, 19 and 23. Astrocytomas found in donors were new, WHO grade 3 or 4, IDH1-mutant and ATRX-lost. V lost 2 bases to trimming and J lost 2 bases; unmatched junction nucleotides: 3. Germline V CDR1 and CDR2: SGHNT, YYREEE (reference sequence). The CDR3 length is 14 residues. With regard to this clone: Its matching antigen is unknown.

TCRdb's copy holds only in-frame clones and misses some; the assay was immunoSEQ multiplex PCR. The table records nearly 55,000 clones, 84% of them present only once. The rearrangement uses TRBV5-4 and TRBJ2-7, with TRBD1 matching over 8 bases. The TCR sequence derives from a woman aged 18-29 years with glioma. Sequenced material: PBMCs, taken from a glioma patient whose treatment included an IDH1 peptide vaccine. The DNA for the CDR3 is TGTGCCAGCAGCTTCCCGGGACAGGCCTACGAGCAGTACTTC. It specifies CASSFPGQAYEQYF.